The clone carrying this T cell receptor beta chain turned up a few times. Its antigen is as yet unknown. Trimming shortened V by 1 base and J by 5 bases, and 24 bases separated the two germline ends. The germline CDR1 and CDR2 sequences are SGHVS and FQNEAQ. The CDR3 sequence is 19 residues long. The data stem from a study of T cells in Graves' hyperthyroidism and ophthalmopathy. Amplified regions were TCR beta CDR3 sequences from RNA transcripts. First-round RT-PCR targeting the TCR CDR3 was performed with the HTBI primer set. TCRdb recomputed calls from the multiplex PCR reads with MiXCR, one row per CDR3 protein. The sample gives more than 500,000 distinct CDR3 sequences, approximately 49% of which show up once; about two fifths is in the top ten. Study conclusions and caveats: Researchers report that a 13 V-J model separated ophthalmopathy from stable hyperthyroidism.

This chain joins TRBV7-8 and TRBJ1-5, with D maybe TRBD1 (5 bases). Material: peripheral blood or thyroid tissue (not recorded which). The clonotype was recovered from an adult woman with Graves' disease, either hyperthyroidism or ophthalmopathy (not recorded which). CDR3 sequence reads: CASSLGKLTVRGGDQPQHF. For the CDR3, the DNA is TGTGCCAGCAGCTTAGGGAAATTGACAGTCCGAGGCGGAGATCAGCCCCAGCATTTT.